A selection of T cell receptor beta chains follows, all from one sample in a study of blood T cell repertoires in COVID-19. Profiling relied on immunoSEQ multiplex PCR, and the TCRdb table lists in-frame clones only, not all of them. The sample consists of about 140,000 clones, about 91% of them appearing once. Sequences were obtained from peripheral blood. These TCRs come from a woman in her sixties or seventies with acute or convalescent COVID-19. CDR3s include the opening cysteine and the closing phenylalanine or tryptophan. The D gene is left open where the match is weak. Clone size, where shown, is once, few, many, or a class for clones that have expanded.

>.|TRBD1|TRBV4-1|TRBJ2-1
TGCGCCAGCAGCCAAAGGGGACAGGGGCAAGATGAGCAGTTCTTC
CASSQRGQGQDEQFF
>.|.|TRBV5-1|TRBJ2-5
TGCGCCAGCAGCTCTACTGGGGCGTCGTGGGAGACCCAGTACTTC
CASSSTGASWETQYF
>.|.|TRBV11-2|TRBJ1-1
TGTGCCAGCAGCTTGTGGGGGGCTGAAGCTTTCTTT
CASSLWGAEAFF
>.|.|TRBV7-2|TRBJ1-1
TGTGCCAGCAGCTTAGGGGGGGGGCAACTCTGGGCTTTCTTT
CASSLGGGQLWAFF
>.|.|TRBV5-5|TRBJ2-2
TGTGCCAGCACCCTGGGGGGGGCCTGGGAGCTGTTTTTT
CASTLGGAWELFF
>.|.|TRBV6-5|TRBJ1-6
TGTGCCAGCAGACAGGGTCGGTCCTATAATTCACCCCTCCACTTT
CASRQGRSYNSPLHF
>.|.|TRBV6-5|TRBJ1-1
TGTGCCAGCAGGGGGGCAGCACTGAACACTGAAGCTTTCTTT
CASRGAALNTEAFF
>.|TRBD1|TRBV12-3/TRBV12-4|TRBJ1-1
TGTGCCAGTGACAGGGGGACCACTGAAGCTTTCTTT
CASDRGTTEAFF
>.|TRBD1|TRBV6-4|TRBJ1-1
TGTGCCAGCAGTGACCAAGGGACAGGGAACACTGAAGCTTTCTTT
CASSDQGTGNTEAFF
>.|TRBD2|TRBV28|TRBJ2-2
TGTGCCAGCAGTTTAAGCGGGGGCCTCATCAACACCGGGGAGCTGTTTTTT
CASSLSGGLINTGELFF
>once|.|TRBV4-1|TRBJ2-7
TGCGCCAGCAGCCAGGACGAGGGTGGTTTGTACGAGCAGTACTTC
CASSQDEGGLYEQYF
>.|.|TRBV2|TRBJ1-2
TGTGCCAGCATACAGGGATTTAACTATGGCTACACCTTC
CASIQGFNYGYTF
>.|.|TRBV4-3|TRBJ2-1
TGCGCCAGCAGCCAAGATAGGGGGACCTACAATGAGCAGTTCTTC
CASSQDRGTYNEQFF
>.|.|TRBV5-1|TRBJ1-1
TGCGCCAGCAGCTACGAGTTTTCAATCACTGAAGCTTTCTTT
CASSYEFSITEAFF
>.|.|TRBV3-1/TRBV3-2|TRBJ1-5
TGTGCCAGCAGCCAAGACCAAAACGGTCAGCCCCAGCATTTT
CASSQDQNGQPQHF
>.|.|TRBV28|TRBJ2-5
TGTGCCAGCAGGTCAGGCCACCAAGAGACCCAGTACTTC
CASRSGHQETQYF
>.|TRBD1|TRBV5-4|TRBJ2-1
TGTGCCAGCAGCCGAGACAGGGCCGATGAGCAGTTCTTC
CASSRDRADEQFF
>.|.|TRBV18|TRBJ1-3
TGTGCCAGCTCACAGTCCGGAGGTGGAAACACCATATATTTT
CASSQSGGGNTIYF
>.|.|TRBV24-1|TRBJ2-1
TGTGCCACCAGTGATTTTTCTCCTCGTGAGCAGTTCTTC
CATSDFSPREQFF
>.|.|TRBV3-1/TRBV3-2|TRBJ1-4
TGTGCCAGCAGCCAGGGGTTAAGACAGGAGAATGAAAAACTGTTTTTT
CASSQGLRQENEKLFF
>.|TRBD1|TRBV30|TRBJ1-1
TGTGCCTGGAGCCCCTCGACAGGGCAAGGCACTGAAGCTTTCTTT
CAWSPSTGQGTEAFF
>.|.|TRBV12-3/TRBV12-4|TRBJ2-3
TGTGCCAGCAGTTTACGGGATACGCAGTATTTT
CASSLRDTQYF
>.|.|TRBV4-3|TRBJ2-7
TGCGCCAGCAGCCAAGTCTACCAGGCTTACTACGAGCAGTACTTC
CASSQVYQAYYEQYF
>.|TRBD1|TRBV7-9|TRBJ2-5
TGTGCCAGCAGCTTAGGGGACAGGGGACAAGAGACCCAGTACTTC
CASSLGDRGQETQYF
>once|.|TRBV4-1|TRBJ1-2
TGCGCCAGCAGCCAGCAAAGGTGGACTCATGGCTACACCTTC
CASSQQRWTHGYTF
>few|TRBD1|TRBV29-1|TRBJ2-7
TGCAGCGGCGGGACAGGGACTGGGGGGGAGCAGTACTTC
CSGGTGTGGEQYF
>.|.|TRBV3-1/TRBV3-2|TRBJ1-6
TGTGCCAGCAGCAACCGGGAGAGCAATTCACCCCTCCACTTT
CASSNRESNSPLHF
>.|TRBD1|TRBV2|TRBJ1-1
TGTGCCAGCAGTTATACGGGACAGGGGGTCTCTGAAGCTTTCTTT
CASSYTGQGVSEAFF
>few|.|TRBV29-1|TRBJ1-6
TGCAGCGTGGGGGGACCGGAATCACCCCTCCACTTT
CSVGGPESPLHF
>.|.|TRBV3-1/TRBV3-2|TRBJ2-3
TGTGCCAGCAGCCAAGGGACAAATTTAAGAGGCACAGATACGCAGTATTTT
CASSQGTNLRGTDTQYF
>.|.|TRBV19|TRBJ1-5
TGTGCCAGTAGTACGGGGGATCAGCCCCAGCATTTT
CASSTGDQPQHF
>.|.|TRBV2|TRBJ1-1
TGTGCCAGCAGGCAGGGGCGTAACACTGAAGCTTTCTTT
CASRQGRNTEAFF
>.|.|TRBV4-1|TRBJ1-2
TGCGCCAGCAGCCAAGGCGGCAGCAACTATGGCTACACCTTC
CASSQGGSNYGYTF
>.|TRBD1|TRBV19|TRBJ2-7
TGTGCCAGTAGATTGGACTACAGGGGGGCCTACGAGCAGTACTTC
CASRLDYRGAYEQYF
>.|.|TRBV28|TRBJ1-1
TGTGCCAGCAGTTTGATTCGACAGTCATGGTCGAACACTGAAGCTTTCTTT
CASSLIRQSWSNTEAFF
>.|TRBD2|TRBV9|TRBJ2-3
TGTGCCAGCAGCCCCGGAGTAGCGGGGGGCACAGATACGCAGTATTTT
CASSPGVAGGTDTQYF
>once|.|TRBV30|TRBJ1-6
TGTGCCTGGAACCCGGGCGGGGATTCACCCCTCCACTTT
CAWNPGGDSPLHF
>.|.|TRBV28|TRBJ1-5
TGTGCCAGCAGTTTACCTTCGGGACAACATCAGCCCCAGCATTTT
CASSLPSGQHQPQHF
>.|TRBD1|TRBV7-9|TRBJ1-1
TGTGCCAGCAGCAGGGACAGGGTGGTTACTGAAGCTTTCTTT
CASSRDRVVTEAFF
>.|.|TRBV25-1|TRBJ1-1
TGTGCCAGCAGTGAAAGTGGCAGGGCCACTGAAGCTTTCTTT
CASSESGRATEAFF
>.|.|TRBV4-1|TRBJ1-2
TGCGCCAGCAGCCAAGCCGCAGGCGACGGCTACACCTTC
CASSQAAGDGYTF
>.|.|TRBV20-1|TRBJ1-2
TGCAGTGGGACAGACAGCTATGGCTACACCTTC
CSGTDSYGYTF
>.|TRBD1|TRBV14|TRBJ2-6
TGTGCCAGCAGCCAGGGGCCCGGGACAGGGGGCTTCTCTGGGGCCAACGTCCTGACTTTC
CASSQGPGTGGFSGANVLTF
>.|.|TRBV6-1|TRBJ1-5
TGTGCCAGCGGTTGGGCGATGCAGCCCCAGCATTTT
CASGWAMQPQHF
>.|.|TRBV4-2|TRBJ2-5
TGTGCCAGCAGCCAAGTCCGCCACATAACAGGGTACCAAGAGACCCAGTACTTC
CASSQVRHITGYQETQYF
>.|.|TRBV30|TRBJ1-4
TGTGCCTGGAGTGGGAAAACGTGGGCAACTGGGAAACTGTTTTTT
CAWSGKTWATGKLFF
>.|TRBD1|TRBV7-3|TRBJ2-2
TGTGCCAGCAGCTTTCAGACAGGGGACACCGGGGAGCTGTTTTTT
CASSFQTGDTGELFF
>.|.|TRBV28|TRBJ1-2
TGTGCCAGCAGTTTAATAAACCAGGGGACCTATGGCTACACCTTC
CASSLINQGTYGYTF
>.|.|TRBV6-5|TRBJ2-2
TGTGCCAGCACGATGGGACAGAACACCGGGGAGCTGTTTTTT
CASTMGQNTGELFF
>.|.|TRBV20-1|TRBJ2-7
TGCAGTGCTAGGGCCTCCTACGAGCAGTACTTC
CSARASYEQYF
>few|TRBD1|TRBV18|TRBJ1-1
TGTGCCAGCTCACCACGTCGTCAGGGGGCGGACACTGAAGCTTTCTTT
CASSPRRQGADTEAFF
>few|.|TRBV6-5|TRBJ1-2
TGTGCCAGCACCCCAGACAGATATGGCTACACCTTC
CASTPDRYGYTF
>.|TRBD2|TRBV5-4|TRBJ2-4
TGTGCCAGCAGCGGCTCGGGACTAGGGGGAAGGCTAACCAAAAACATTCAGTACTTC
CASSGSGLGGRLTKNIQYF
>.|TRBD1|TRBV7-2|TRBJ1-1
TGTGCCAGCAGCTTTGACAGGGGGAACACTGAAGCTTTCTTT
CASSFDRGNTEAFF
>.|.|TRBV9|TRBJ1-2
TGTGCCAGCAGCGCGTCGGCGACAGCCAACTATGGCTACACCTTC
CASSASATANYGYTF
>once|TRBD1|TRBV25-1|TRBJ2-7
TGTGCCAGCAGTAAGGGACAGGGGGGCGAGCAGTACTTC
CASSKGQGGEQYF
>.|TRBD1|TRBV19|TRBJ1-1
TGTGCCACCAGAGACAGGGCAAGGGGGAACACTGAAGCTTTCTTT
CATRDRARGNTEAFF